This entry describes one TCR beta chain. The sample belongs to a study of CD4 T cells in relation to SARS-CoV-2 and coronaviruses. Before the COVID-19 pandemic, during about 2011-2019, CD4+ T cells were taken from unexposed donors. V gave up 5 bases and J gave up 6 bases; unmatched junction bases: 4. CDR3 size: 15 residues. Germline V gene data show CDR1 as MDHEN and CDR2 as SYDVKM. Clones were read by immunoSEQ multiplex PCR, and TCRdb kept only the in-frame ones, dropping some. The table lists just under 65,000 clones, around 93% of them singletons. Sequences were obtained from naive CD4+ T cells from PBMCs. This sample's subset: naive CD4+ T cells isolated by negative enrichment. The chain has TRBV28 and TRBJ2-2, with 12 bases matching TRBD2. This sequence originates from a human donor in good health. The CDR3 region has the DNA TGTGCCAGCAGTCCGGGGACTAGCGGGTCCGGGGAGCTGTTTTTT. It encodes CASSPGTSGSGELFF.